A selection of T cell receptor beta chains follows, all from one sample in a study of early T cells in non-severe SARS-CoV-2 infection. Via MiXCR, TCRdb re-called the 5' RACE reads, giving one row per CDR3 protein. The repertoire consists of about 48,000 distinct CDR3 sequences, with 4.5% to 7% occurring once and the leading ten covering 4.5%. What was sequenced was whole blood. The receptors stem from an adult who was a healthcare worker with PCR-confirmed SARS-CoV-2 infection or an uninfected control (not recorded which). The conserved cysteine and the conserved F or W are not part of the CDR3 here. Fields, in order: clone size, V gene, CDR3 length, J gene, CDR3 protein. The size of a clone is reported for some rows only, either as once, few or many, or as a class for expanded clones.

>many|TRBV25-1|10|TRBJ1-2
ASLLPNYGYT
>many|TRBV28|13|TRBJ1-1
ASSLAQRLNTEAF
>NA|TRBV7-9|15|TRBJ1-1
ASSRDPPGYLGTEAF
>many|TRBV7-3|11|TRBJ1-1
ASRRGRYTEAF
>NA|TRBV19|13|TRBJ1-6
ASSIVDLGNSPLH
>many|TRBV7-6|11|TRBJ1-4
ASSSRPNEKLF
>NA|TRBV7-2|13|TRBJ2-1
ASSASGASYNEQF
>many|TRBV7-9|14|TRBJ2-1
ASSPKAGQGHNEQF
>NA|TRBV19|13|TRBJ2-2
ASSIAPANTGELF
>many|TRBV12-3/TRBV12-4|12|TRBJ1-5
ASSTRDRGQPQH
>many|TRBV6-5|13|TRBJ1-2
ASSYGITDPYGYT
>many|TRBV6-5|12|TRBJ2-5
ASSQDRRGETQY
>NA|TRBV25-1|12|TRBJ1-2
ASSEFGGHRGYT
>many|TRBV13|15|TRBJ2-5
ASSFPSTSGLQETQY
>many|TRBV20-1|11|TRBJ2-1
SARGQYHNEQF
>many|TRBV20-1|9|TRBJ1-2
SARHYYGYT
>NA|TRBV10-1|12|TRBJ2-3
ASSVGLGTDTQY
>many|TRBV24-1|14|TRBJ2-5
ATSDPSEGGRQTQY
>many|TRBV11-3|12|TRBJ2-1
ASSLAQGVNEQF
>many|TRBV11-1|11|TRBJ1-2
ASSFTGSVGYT
>NA|TRBV3-1|10|TRBJ2-5
ASSQDGTVLS
>many|TRBV6-5|12|TRBJ1-1
ASIRTGMNTEAF
>NA|TRBV6-1|10|TRBJ1-1
ASKGGTIEAF
>few|TRBV21-1|17|TRBJ2-1
ASSKLPPASGGAYNEQF
>few|TRBV5-6|11|TRBJ2-1
ASRSGGNNEQF
>many|TRBV29-1|10|TRBJ2-4
SVAAKSNIQY
>many|TRBV12-3/TRBV12-4|12|TRBJ2-4
ASSLGGPRGIQY
>many|TRBV10-2|11|TRBJ1-5
ASSFGTDQPQH
>many|TRBV7-2|11|TRBJ2-7
ASSWGLAGESY
>many|TRBV18|15|TRBJ2-6
ASSGYGGSSGANVLT
>hyperexpanded|TRBV27|14|TRBJ2-1
ASSVSRGGWGNEQF
>few|TRBV6-2/TRBV6-3|13|TRBJ2-1
ASSRSGGASNEQF
>NA|TRBV9|13|TRBJ2-7
ASSVGPEWAYEQY
>many|TRBV27|12|TRBJ2-4
ASGSRRQAIIQY
>many|TRBV27|13|TRBJ1-2
ASSRNTGANYGYT
>few|TRBV29-1|12|TRBJ2-7
SVVEGTGFYEQY
>many|TRBV20-1|11|TRBJ2-3
SASTSGGDTQY
>NA|TRBV7-8|11|TRBJ2-2
ASLVSPGGELF
>many|TRBV20-1|11|TRBJ1-2
SAREGGNYGYT
>NA|TRBV29-1|10|TRBJ1-3
SVEEWGNTIY
>NA|TRBV5-1|13|TRBJ2-1
ASSLTGALYNEQF
>many|TRBV7-3|12|TRBJ2-2
ASTQGGNTGELF
>many|TRBV12-3/TRBV12-4|13|TRBJ2-2
ASRVPRINTGELF
>NA|TRBV5-6|12|TRBJ1-5
ASSLNPAGQPQH
>few|TRBV5-4|10|TRBJ2-1
ASRRVGNEQF
>many|TRBV7-6|10|TRBJ2-1
ASSLSGGEQF
>NA|TRBV18|14|TRBJ1-4
ASSPRGHRTDEKLF